This TCR beta chain was sequenced during a study of shared clonotypes between healthy human individuals. Method: immunoSEQ multiplex PCR; TCRdb's copy keeps in-frame clones and lacks some. The repertoire has about 710,000 clones, 73% of them found once; the top ten carry around 2%. Trimming cost V 4 bases and J 2 bases, with 14 bases left between them. This CDR3 spans 15 amino acids. From germline, CDR1 is GTSNPN and CDR2 SVGIG (reference sequence). The sequence was obtained from a woman between 25 and 40 years old in good health. This chain joins TRBV30 and TRBJ2-2; a weak D match, TRBD2 (6 bases). Sequencing was carried out using memory CD4+ T cells sorted from blood. The sample's subset: CD45RA-negative fraction. Here the CDR3 DNA reads TGTGCCTGGAAGTGGGGCGGGACCAACACCGGGGAGCTGTTTTTT. Protein sequence: CAWKWGGTNTGELFF. The full variable domain, with the rest looked up from reference TRBV30 and TRBJ2-2, is SQTIHQWPATLVQPVGSPLSLECTVEGTSNPNLYWYRQAAGRGLQLLFYSVGIGQISSEVPQNLSASRPQDRQFILSSKKLLLSDSGFYLCAWKWGGTNTGELFFGEGSRLTVL.